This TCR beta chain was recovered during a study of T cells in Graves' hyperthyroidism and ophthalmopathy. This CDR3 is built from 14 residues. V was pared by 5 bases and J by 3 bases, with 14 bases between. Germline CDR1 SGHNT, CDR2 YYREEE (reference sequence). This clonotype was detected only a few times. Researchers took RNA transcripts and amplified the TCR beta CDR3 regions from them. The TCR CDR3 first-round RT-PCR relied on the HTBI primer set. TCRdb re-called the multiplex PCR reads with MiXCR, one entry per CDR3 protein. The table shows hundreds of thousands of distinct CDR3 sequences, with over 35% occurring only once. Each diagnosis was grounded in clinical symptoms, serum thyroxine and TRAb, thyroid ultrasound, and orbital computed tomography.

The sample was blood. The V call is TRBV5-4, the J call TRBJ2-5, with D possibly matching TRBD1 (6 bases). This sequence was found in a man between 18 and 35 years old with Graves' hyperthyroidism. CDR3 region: CASRSSDSKETQYF. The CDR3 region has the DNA TGTGCCAGCAGATCGTCGGACAGTAAAGAGACCCAGTACTTC.